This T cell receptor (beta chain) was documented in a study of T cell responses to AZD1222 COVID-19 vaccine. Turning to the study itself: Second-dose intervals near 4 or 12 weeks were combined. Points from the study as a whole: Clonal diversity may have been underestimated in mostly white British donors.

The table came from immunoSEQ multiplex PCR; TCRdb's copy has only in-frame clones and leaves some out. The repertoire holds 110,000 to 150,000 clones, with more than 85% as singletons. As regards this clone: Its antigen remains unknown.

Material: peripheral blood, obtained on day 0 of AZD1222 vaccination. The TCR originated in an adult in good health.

The DNA for the CDR3 is TGTGCCAGCAGTTGGGGACAGGAGAACACTGAAGCTTTCTTT. Translating gives CASSWGQENTEAFF. The chain recombines TRBV6-5 with TRBJ1-1; 8 bases align to TRBD1. The germline V gene encodes CDR1 MNHEY and CDR2 SVGAGI. V shed 4 bases and J 1 base; nucleotides not matched to a gene: 2. The CDR3 consists of 14 residues.